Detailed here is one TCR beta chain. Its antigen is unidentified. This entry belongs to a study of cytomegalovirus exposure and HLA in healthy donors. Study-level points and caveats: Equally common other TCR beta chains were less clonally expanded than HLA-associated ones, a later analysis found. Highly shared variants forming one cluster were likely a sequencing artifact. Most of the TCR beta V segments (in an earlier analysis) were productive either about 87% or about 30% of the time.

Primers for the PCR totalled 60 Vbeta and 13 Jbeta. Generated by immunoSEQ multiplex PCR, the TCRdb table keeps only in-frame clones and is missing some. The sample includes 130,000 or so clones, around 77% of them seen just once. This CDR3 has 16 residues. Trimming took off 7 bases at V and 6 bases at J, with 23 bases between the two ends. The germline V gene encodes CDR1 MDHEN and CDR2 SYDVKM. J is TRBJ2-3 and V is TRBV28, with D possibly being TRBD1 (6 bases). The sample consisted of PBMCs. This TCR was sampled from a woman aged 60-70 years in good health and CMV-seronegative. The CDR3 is CASIPGPGHWSDTQYF. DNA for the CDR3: TGTGCCAGCATTCCGGGGCCGGGACACTGGTCTGATACGCAGTATTTT.